Below are 22 T cell receptor beta chains sequenced from a single sample in a study of cytomegalovirus exposure and HLA in healthy donors. The study ran its PCR with 60 Vbeta and 13 Jbeta primers. Some clones are missing from TCRdb's copy, which holds only in-frame ones; the method was immunoSEQ multiplex PCR. The sample shows 180,000 or so clones, roughly 76% of them seen only once. Sequenced sample: PBMCs. The receptors were sampled from a woman younger than 35 in good health and CMV-seropositive.

This chain links TRBV5-8 with TRBJ1-5; the D gene is possibly TRBD1 (5 bases). The germline gives CDR1 SGHTS, CDR2 YDEGEE. V lost 0 bases to trimming and J lost 3 bases, with 10 bases between them. The CDR3 loop spans 15 amino acids. The CDR3 coding sequence is TGTGCCAGCAGCTTGGCCCCCAGGGCCAATCAGCCCCAGCATTTT. It encodes CASSLAPRANQPQHF.

The CDR3 sequence: CASSTRLETYEQYF. CDR3 bases: TGTGCCAGTAGTACCCGCCTAGAAACCTACGAGCAGTACTTC. V usage is TRBV19 and J usage is TRBJ2-7; D is ambiguous. Looked up from germline, CDR1 is LNHDA and CDR2 is SQIVND (reference sequence). The V end was cut by 4 bases, the J end by 2 bases, with 12 bases between. The CDR3 spans 14 residues.

This clone was seen a handful of times. CDR3 loop: CAWRGGQGLYNEQFF. CDR3 nucleotide sequence: TGTGCCTGGAGGGGGGGACAGGGGCTTTACAATGAGCAGTTCTTC. V gene TRBV30 combines with J gene TRBJ2-1, with 10 nucleotides matching TRBD1. Germline loops: CDR1 GTSNPN, CDR2 SVGIG (reference sequence). V gave up 3 bases and J gave up 4 bases; unmatched junction bases: 6. This CDR3 comprises 15 residues. The whole variable domain, filled in from reference TRBV30 and TRBJ2-1, reads SQTIHQWPATLVQPVGSPLSLECTVEGTSNPNLYWYRQAAGRGLQLLFYSVGIGQISSEVPQNLSASRPQDRQFILSSKKLLLSDSGFYLCAWRGGQGLYNEQFFGPGTRLTVL.

CDR3 DNA sequence: TGTGCCAGCAGTTTGTCGTTCGCTCGGACTCCAAAAAACATTCAGTACTTC. Its translation: CASSLSFARTPKNIQYF. The rearrangement links TRBV27 to TRBJ2-4, with D possibly being TRBD2 (5 bases). The CDR3 consists of 17 residues. Germline V gene lookup returns CDR1 MNHEY and CDR2 SMNVEV (reference sequence). V lost 3 bases and J lost 4, with 19 bases in between.

The chain combines TRBV5-1 with TRBJ2-3, with TRBD1 matching over 9 bases. This CDR3 is 16 amino acids long. V lost 2 bases, J lost 2 bases, and 6 bases stayed unmatched. The V gene's germline CDR1 is SGHRS and CDR2 YFSETQ. In DNA form, the CDR3 reads TGCGCCAGCAGCTTACAGGGGGCCCTATCCACAGATACGCAGTATTTT. Its protein is CASSLQGALSTDTQYF.

J is TRBJ1-5 and V is TRBV7-2; 7 bases match TRBD1. V shed 4 bases and J 3 bases; nucleotides not matched to a gene: 3. The germline gives CDR1 SGHTA, CDR2 FQGNSA. The CDR3 covers 14 residues. The CDR3: CASSWDRTNQPQHF. The CDR3 DNA reads TGTGCCAGCAGCTGGGACAGAACCAATCAGCCCCAGCATTTT.

The genes are TRBV5-1 and TRBJ2-3; tentative D call: TRBD2 (5 bases). V lost 8 bases to trimming and J lost 6 bases, with 19 bases between them. The CDR3 length is 14 residues. Looked up from germline, CDR1 is SGHRS and CDR2 is YFSETQ. CDR3: CASTPAALGDTQYF. The CDR3 coding sequence is TGCGCCAGTACGCCAGCGGCCTTAGGGGATACGCAGTATTTT. Combining the CDR3 with reference TRBV5-1 and TRBJ2-3 gives the whole variable domain KAGVTQTPRYLIKTRGQQVTLSCSPISGHRSVSWYQQTPGQGLQFLFEYFSETQRNKGNFPGRFSGRQFSNSRSEMNVSTLELGDSALYLCASTPAALGDTQYFGPGTRLTVL.

This chain joins TRBV20-1 and TRBJ1-2; D not resolved. V lost 6 bases, J lost 0 bases, and 5 bases lay in between. This CDR3 comprises 11 residues. The germline gives CDR1 DFQATT, CDR2 SNEGSKA (reference sequence). The CDR3, as DNA: TGCAGTGCGAGTTCTAACTATGGCTACACCTTC. This encodes CSASSNYGYTF.

This chain links TRBV5-1 with TRBJ2-1; 11 bases match TRBD2. The trim removed 5 bases at V and 6 bases at J, leaving 4 bases unmatched. Per germline, CDR1 SGHRS and CDR2 YFSETQ. CDR3 size: 14 residues. This chain's CDR3 is CASSSGGDCNEQFF. For the CDR3, the DNA is TGCGCCAGCAGTAGCGGGGGGGACTGCAATGAGCAGTTCTTC.

The V call is TRBV27, the J call TRBJ2-3; D is uncertain. The CDR3 extends over 13 amino acids. Trimming removed 2 bases at V and 0 bases at J, with 3 bases between. Germline assignment: CDR1 MNHEY and CDR2 SMNVEV (reference sequence). CDR3: CASSLTSTDTQYF. The CDR3 DNA is TGTGCCAGCAGTTTAACTAGCACAGATACGCAGTATTTT.

The gene calls are TRBV5-6 and TRBJ1-1; D perhaps matches TRBD1 (5 bases). V lost 4 bases and J 1 base, leaving 8 bases between the germline ends. Germline values: CDR1 SGHDT, CDR2 YYEEEE. The CDR3 totals 13 residues. The CDR3 sequence: CASSPGGNTEAFF. CDR3 DNA sequence: TGTGCCAGCAGCCCCGGGGGGAACACTGAAGCTTTCTTT.

The chain uses TRBV4-1 and TRBJ1-1; 7 nucleotides line up with TRBD1. Germline trimming cut 2 bases from V and 0 bases from J; bases unmatched to any gene: 6. The germline V gene has CDR1 MGHRA and CDR2 YSYEKL. CDR3 length: 16 amino acids. The CDR3 region is CASSQPWTGMNTEAFF. Here the CDR3 DNA reads TGCGCCAGCAGCCAACCTTGGACAGGCATGAACACTGAAGCTTTCTTT.

This clone was counted once. This chain connects TRBV9 to TRBJ2-7; a possible D gene is TRBD1 (6 bases). CDR1 is SGDLS, CDR2 YYNGEE, per germline. The CDR3 runs 14 residues. Between the trimmed V and J ends, which lost 4 bases and 0 bases, there was a span of 11 bases. Here the CDR3 DNA reads TGTGCCAGCAGCCCCACAGGGAGCTCCTACGAGCAGTACTTC. It yields the protein CASSPTGSSYEQYF.

This chain uses TRBV6-4 with TRBJ1-2; no clear D gene. Trimming took off 8 bases at V and 4 bases at J, with 17 bases between the two ends. Germline CDR1 and CDR2: MRHNA and SNTAGT. The CDR3 is made up of 14 amino acids. CDR3 residues: CASGNCEALYGYTF. The CDR3 region has the DNA TGTGCCAGCGGCAACTGCGAGGCTCTCTATGGCTACACCTTC.

The genes are TRBV9 and TRBJ2-1; D might be TRBD1 (6 bases). Germline CDR1 reads SGDLS; CDR2 reads YYNGEE. The ends were cut back, 4 bases at V and 2 bases at J, with 13 bases in the middle. The CDR3 length is 15 residues. In DNA form, the CDR3 reads TGTGCCAGCAGCCCGTCCGGGGACACCTACAATGAGCAGTTCTTC. It is translated as CASSPSGDTYNEQFF.

J is TRBJ2-1 and V is TRBV29-1; 10 nucleotides match TRBD2. The length of the CDR3 is 15 residues. J lost 4 bases, V lost 6 bases, and 9 bases had no gene match. Germline loops: CDR1 SQVTM, CDR2 ANQGSEA. Written as DNA, the CDR3 is TGCAGCGTCGCCCTAGCGGGGGAACGATACAATGAGCAGTTCTTC. Encoded protein: CSVALAGERYNEQFF.

The chain employs TRBV5-1 and TRBJ2-1; D is ambiguous. Germline V lookup: CDR1 SGHRS, CDR2 YFSETQ. This CDR3 is 17 amino acids long. The V and J ends lost 2 bases and 0 bases respectively, with 15 bases between them. The CDR3 DNA sequence: TGCGCCAGCAGCTTTCGGGTCGGCACCCTCTCCTACAATGAGCAGTTCTTC. Amino acids: CASSFRVGTLSYNEQFF.

The V gene is TRBV13, the J gene TRBJ2-5, with D perhaps matching TRBD1 (5 bases). V shed 4 bases and J shed 0 bases, with 18 bases lying between them. The CDR3 has 17 residues. The germline CDR1 and CDR2 sequences are PRHDT and FYEKMQ (reference sequence). The CDR3 DNA sequence: TGTGCCAGCAGCTCCAGGGTTCGCGGTGGGTACCAAGAGACCCAGTACTTC. This encodes CASSSRVRGGYQETQYF.

V gene TRBV5-1 combines with J gene TRBJ2-7; possible D gene TRBD2, 6 bases. Deletions cut 0 bases from V and 4 bases from J, with 26 bases between. Germline CDR1 reads SGHRS; CDR2 reads YFSETQ. The CDR3 consists of 19 residues. In DNA, the CDR3 is TGCGCCAGCAGCTTGGTCGATGGAGGGAACAGCGGCAGGCTATACGAGCAGTACTTC. This encodes CASSLVDGGNSGRLYEQYF.

CDR3: CATRDSNSPLHF. The CDR3 nucleotides are TGTGCCACTAGGGACAGTAATTCACCCCTCCACTTT. The V call is TRBV10-3, the J call TRBJ1-6, with TRBD1 identical over 7 bases. V gave up 10 bases and J gave up 6 bases; unmatched junction bases: 3. The germline V gene encodes CDR1 ENHRY and CDR2 SYGVKD. The CDR3 totals 12 residues.

The chain links TRBV6-6 to TRBJ2-5; 13 nucleotides agree with TRBD2. This CDR3 spans 14 amino acids. The J segment lost 4 bases and the V segment lost 6 bases, leaving 2 bases of the junction unmatched. The germline V gene encodes CDR1 MNHNY and CDR2 SVGAGI (reference sequence). The CDR3 sequence: CASRRLAGGETQYF. As DNA, the CDR3 is TGTGCCAGCAGGCGACTAGCGGGGGGAGAGACCCAGTACTTC.

The genes are TRBV7-9 and TRBJ2-2; TRBD2 is a possible D gene (6 bases). The CDR3 has 19 amino acids. The ends were cut back, 2 bases at V and 5 bases at J, with 24 bases in the middle. The germline V gene encodes CDR1 SEHNR and CDR2 FQNEAQ (reference sequence). This CDR3 reads CASSLSLLRRAGRTGELFF. The DNA for the CDR3 is TGTGCCAGCAGCTTATCATTACTTAGGAGGGCAGGACGTACCGGGGAGCTGTTTTTT.